The 9 T cell receptor beta chains below come from one sample, sequenced in a study of spatial heterogeneity in lung cancer. The time point: sample taken at primary tumor resection. TCRdb independently ran MiXCR on the 5' RACE reads; one entry per CDR3 protein. The sample has hundreds of distinct CDR3 sequences, about 10% seen once. The sequences come from normal lung tissue next to the tumor, collected at surgery. Receptors originate from a male donor with early-stage non-small cell lung cancer.

This rearrangement joins TRBV6-2 or TRBV6-3 to TRBJ1-1; D is possibly TRBD1 (6 bases). The CDR3 is 14 residues long. Trimming removed 5 bases at V and 5 bases at J, with 15 bases between. The germline V gene has CDR1 MNHEY and CDR2 SVGEGT. DNA for the CDR3: TGTGCCAGCAGTCAACAGGGTATAGTAACTGAAGCTTTCTTT. Its translation: CASSQQGIVTEAFF.

This clonotype qualifies as large. V usage is TRBV18 and J usage is TRBJ2-1; perhaps TRBD1 as D (5 bases). The CDR3 length is 14 residues. The V gene lost 4 bases and the J gene lost 4 bases, with 11 bases spanning the gap. Germline V CDR1 and CDR2: KGHSH, LQKENI. The chain's CDR3 is CASSLQGYYNEQFF. CDR3 DNA sequence: TGTGCCAGCTCACTGCAGGGATATTACAATGAGCAGTTCTTC.

This clonotype is classed as medium-sized (0.01 to 0.1%). The chain couples TRBV4-3 to TRBJ2-2; possibly TRBD1 or TRBD2 for D (5 bases each). Germline CDR1 and CDR2: LGHNA and YSLEER. The CDR3 loop spans 15 amino acids. Deletions cut 1 base from V and 6 bases from J, with 12 bases between. CDR3 nucleotide sequence: TGCGCCAGCAGCCAAGTTTACTGGGACCCCGGGGAGCTGTTTTTT. This gives the protein CASSQVYWDPGELFF.

This clonotype counts as large. The chain carries TRBV6-2 or TRBV6-3 and TRBJ2-7; D remains ambiguous. Germline CDR1 and CDR2: MNHEY and SVGEGT. The CDR3 is 14 residues long. The V end was cut by 2 bases, the J end by 3 bases, with 11 bases between. CDR3 in amino acids: CASSYMGTDYEQYF. For the CDR3, the DNA is TGTGCCAGCAGTTACATGGGAACTGACTACGAGCAGTACTTC.

Judged by abundance, this clonotype is large. The chain carries TRBV5-1 and TRBJ2-3; D ambiguous. Germline CDR1 reads SGHRS; CDR2 reads YFSETQ. This CDR3 is 14 amino acids long. V was pared by 0 bases and J by 6 bases, with 11 bases between. The CDR3 DNA is TGCGCCAGCAGCTTGGAAGGACGAGTTGATACGCAGTATTTT. This sequence encodes CASSLEGRVDTQYF.

By sample fraction, this clonotype is large. The chain links TRBV11-2 to TRBJ2-3; D possibly corresponds to TRBD2 (6 bases). The CDR3 is made up of 15 amino acids. The germline V and J ends were trimmed by 5 bases and 6 bases, with 18 bases remaining between them. Germline V lookup: CDR1 SGHAT, CDR2 FQNNGV. In DNA form, the CDR3 reads TGTGCCAGCAGCAAAGGGACTCTCTTGCTGGATACGCAGTATTTT. Its protein is CASSKGTLLLDTQYF. Filled out from reference TRBV11-2 and TRBJ2-3, the complete variable domain reads EAGVAQSPRYKIIEKRQSVAFWCNPISGHATLYWYQQILGQGPKLLIQFQNNGVVDDSQLPKDRFSAERLKGVDSTLKIQPAKLEDSAVYLCASSKGTLLLDTQYFGPGTRLTVL.

This clonotype was counted many times. The chain employs TRBV7-6 and TRBJ2-7; D remains ambiguous. Germline V gene sequence: CDR1 SGHVS, CDR2 FNYEAQ. The V end was cut by 0 bases, the J end by 6 bases, with 6 bases between. CDR3 length: 12 residues. DNA for the CDR3: TGTGCCAGCAGCTTAGCGTACAGCGAGCAGTACTTC. This translates into CASSLAYSEQYF.

This clonotype rates as large (0.1 to 1%). This chain joins TRBV20-1 and TRBJ2-1; the match to TRBD2 covers 8 bases. The ends lost 0 bases at V and 8 bases at J; junction bases unmatched: 6. Germline V CDR1 and CDR2: DFQATT, SNEGSKA (reference sequence). The CDR3 is 14 residues long. The CDR3 protein is CSARDRASGYEQFF. CDR3 nucleotide sequence: TGCAGTGCTAGAGATCGGGCTAGCGGGTATGAGCAGTTCTTC.

This clonotype is large by share. V is TRBV10-3 and J is TRBJ2-6, with 11 bases aligning to TRBD1. V gave up 6 bases and J gave up 0 bases; unmatched junction bases: 4. Per the germline V gene, CDR1 is ENHRY and CDR2 is SYGVKD. This CDR3 comprises 17 residues. CDR3 residues: CAISPGTGGSGANVLTF. The CDR3 coding sequence is TGTGCCATCAGCCCCGGGACAGGGGGCTCTGGGGCCAACGTCCTGACTTTC.